Listed below are T cell receptor beta chains from one sample, sequenced in a study of cytomegalovirus exposure and HLA in healthy donors. Assay: immunoSEQ multiplex PCR; the TCRdb copy retains only in-frame clones and omits some. There are around 93,000 clones in the sample; about 66% occur only once, and under 6% lies in the top ten. The sequenced material came from PBMCs. The origin of the receptors is a boy aged 5 to 17 in good health and CMV-seropositive. Each CDR3 is given with its conserved first and last residue. Each record gives: clone size, J gene, V gene, D gene, CDR3 DNA, CDR3 protein. A D gene is named only where the DNA matches it firmly. Expanded clones are given a class, and other clones once, few, many or no size at all.

.	TRBJ2-7	TRBV7-3	.	TGTGCCAGCAGCTCCTTCGGAGGGAACATCAACGAGCAGTACTTC	CASSSFGGNINEQYF
few	TRBJ1-1	TRBV30	.	TGTGCCTGGAGTTTCACTCCGGGACATCTGAACACTGAAGCTTTCTTT	CAWSFTPGHLNTEAFF
once	TRBJ1-5	TRBV10-3	.	TGTGCCATCAGTGGACGGTTTGACGGGGTGGCCCAGCATTTT	CAISGRFDGVAQHF
.	TRBJ2-7	TRBV7-6	.	TGTGCCAGCAGCTCCGCACGGGGGTACGAGCAGTACTTC	CASSSARGYEQYF
.	TRBJ2-1	TRBV5-1	.	TGCGCCAGCAGCTTGATGACTGGTGAGCAGTTCTTC	CASSLMTGEQFF
.	TRBJ1-2	TRBV2	.	TGTGCCAGCAGCGAGACCCCCGGGTATGGCTACACCTTC	CASSETPGYGYTF
.	TRBJ1-5	TRBV1	.	TGCACCAGCATCGGAGGTTTGCTTTCGGGCAATCAGCCCCAGAATTTT	CTSIGGLLSGNQPQNF
.	TRBJ2-2	TRBV5-5	TRBD1	TGTGCCAGCAGCTTGGGACAGGGCACCGGGGAGCTGTTTTTT	CASSLGQGTGELFF
.	TRBJ2-2	TRBV6-6	TRBD1	TGTGCCAGCAGTTACTCAACACAGGGGGCGAACGGGGAGCTGTTTTTT	CASSYSTQGANGELFF
.	TRBJ2-7	TRBV18	.	TGTGCCAGCTCACCACCGGGCAGGACCTACGAGCAGTACTTC	CASSPPGRTYEQYF
.	TRBJ1-3	TRBV7-9	TRBD1	TGTGCCAGCAGCCTCTCGACAGGGTCAGGAAACACCATATATTTT	CASSLSTGSGNTIYF
.	TRBJ2-3	TRBV29-1	.	TGCAGCGTTGTGGGCCAGCATCCTGTATTTAACACAGATACGCAGTATTTT	CSVVGQHPVFNTDTQYF
.	TRBJ2-5	TRBV25-1	TRBD1	TGTGCCAGCAGTGAGCGGAAGGGGGCTGGGGGTACAGAGACACAGTACTTC	CASSERKGAGGTETQYF
.	TRBJ1-1	TRBV2	.	TGTGCCAGCAGGGCGGGCCTTGAAGCTTTCTTT	CASRAGLEAFF
.	TRBJ1-6	TRBV30	TRBD1	TGTGCCTGGAGGACAGGGTATTTGGATTCACCCCTCCACTTT	CAWRTGYLDSPLHF
.	TRBJ1-1	TRBV7-9	.	TGTTCCAGCAGCTTAGCCCTCACTGAAGCTTTCTTT	CSSSLALTEAFF